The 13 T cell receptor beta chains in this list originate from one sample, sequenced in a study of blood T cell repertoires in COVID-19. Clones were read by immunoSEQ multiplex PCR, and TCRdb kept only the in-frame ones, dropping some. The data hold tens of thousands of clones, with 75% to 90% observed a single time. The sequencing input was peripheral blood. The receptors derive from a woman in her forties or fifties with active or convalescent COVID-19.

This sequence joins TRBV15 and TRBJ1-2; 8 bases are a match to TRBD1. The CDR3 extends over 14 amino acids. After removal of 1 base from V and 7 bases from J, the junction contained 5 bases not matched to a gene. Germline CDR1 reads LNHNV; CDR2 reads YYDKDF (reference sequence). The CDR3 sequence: CATSRVTGGPGYTF. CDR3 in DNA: TGTGCCACCAGCAGAGTTACAGGGGGGCCTGGCTACACCTTC.

CDR3 nucleotides: TGTGCCAGCGGCCAGAATACCGGGACAGGCTCCGAGCAGTACTTC. Protein product: CASGQNTGTGSEQYF. The genes are TRBV2 and TRBJ2-7; 8 bases are a match to TRBD1. Germline-derived CDR1 and CDR2 are SNHLY and FYNNEI. The length of the CDR3 is 15 residues. The junction had 15 bases not matched to a gene; V was cut back by 8 bases and J by 6 bases.

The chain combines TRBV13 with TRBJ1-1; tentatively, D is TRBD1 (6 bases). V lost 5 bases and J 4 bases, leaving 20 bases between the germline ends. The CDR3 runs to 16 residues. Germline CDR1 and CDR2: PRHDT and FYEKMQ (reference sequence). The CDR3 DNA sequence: TGTGCCAGCAGCCCGGTTGGGGGGGGGCTCGTCACTGAAGCTTTCTTT. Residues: CASSPVGGGLVTEAFF.

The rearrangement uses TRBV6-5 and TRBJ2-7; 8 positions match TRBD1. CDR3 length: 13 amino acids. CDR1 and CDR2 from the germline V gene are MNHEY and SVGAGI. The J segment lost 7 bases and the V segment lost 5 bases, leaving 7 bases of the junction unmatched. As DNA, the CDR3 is TGTGCCAGCAGTCGGACAGGGCGTAATGAGCAGTACTTC. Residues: CASSRTGRNEQYF.

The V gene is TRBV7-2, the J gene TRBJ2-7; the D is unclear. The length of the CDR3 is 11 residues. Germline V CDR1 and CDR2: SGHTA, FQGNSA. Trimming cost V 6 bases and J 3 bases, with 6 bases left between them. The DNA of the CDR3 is TGTGCCAGCAGGGCCAACTACGAGCAGTACTTC. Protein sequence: CASRANYEQYF.

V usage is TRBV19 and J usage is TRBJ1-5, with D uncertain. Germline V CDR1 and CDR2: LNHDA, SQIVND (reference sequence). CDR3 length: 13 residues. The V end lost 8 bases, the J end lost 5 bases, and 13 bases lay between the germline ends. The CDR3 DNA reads TGTGCCAGTGAAACCTATCCCGATCAGCCCCAGCATTTT. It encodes CASETYPDQPQHF.

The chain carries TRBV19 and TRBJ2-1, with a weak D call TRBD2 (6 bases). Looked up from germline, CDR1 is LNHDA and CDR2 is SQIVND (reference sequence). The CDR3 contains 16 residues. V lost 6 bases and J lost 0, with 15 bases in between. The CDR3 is CASSIQGTLSYNEQFF. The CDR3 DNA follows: TGTGCCAGTAGCATCCAAGGGACTCTCTCCTACAATGAGCAGTTCTTC.

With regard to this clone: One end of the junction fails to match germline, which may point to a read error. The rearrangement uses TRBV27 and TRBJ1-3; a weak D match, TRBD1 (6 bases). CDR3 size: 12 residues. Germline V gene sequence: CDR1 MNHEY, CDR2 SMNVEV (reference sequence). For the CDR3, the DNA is TGTGCCAGCAGCCTCGGGGCAGGGGACCTTCTTTTT. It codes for CASSLGAGDLLF.

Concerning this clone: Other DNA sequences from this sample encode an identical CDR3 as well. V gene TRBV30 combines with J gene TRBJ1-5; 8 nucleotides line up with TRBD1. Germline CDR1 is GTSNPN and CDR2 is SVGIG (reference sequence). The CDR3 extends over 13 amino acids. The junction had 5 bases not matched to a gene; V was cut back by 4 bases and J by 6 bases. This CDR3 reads CAWTQGAGQPQHF. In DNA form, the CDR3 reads TGTGCCTGGACCCAGGGGGCAGGTCAGCCCCAGCATTTT.

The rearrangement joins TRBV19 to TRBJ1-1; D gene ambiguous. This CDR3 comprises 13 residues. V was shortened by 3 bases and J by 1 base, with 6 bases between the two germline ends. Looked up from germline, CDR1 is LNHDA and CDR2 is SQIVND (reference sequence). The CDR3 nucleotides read TGTGCCAGTAGTATTTTTCAGAACACTGAAGCTTTCTTT. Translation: CASSIFQNTEAFF.

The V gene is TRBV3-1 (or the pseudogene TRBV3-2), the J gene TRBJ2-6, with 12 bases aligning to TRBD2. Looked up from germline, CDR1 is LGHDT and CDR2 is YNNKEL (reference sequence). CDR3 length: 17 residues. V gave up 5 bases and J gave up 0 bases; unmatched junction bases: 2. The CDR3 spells CASSRGLAGSGANVLTF. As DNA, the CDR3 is TGTGCCAGCAGCAGGGGACTAGCGGGCTCTGGGGCCAACGTCCTGACTTTC.

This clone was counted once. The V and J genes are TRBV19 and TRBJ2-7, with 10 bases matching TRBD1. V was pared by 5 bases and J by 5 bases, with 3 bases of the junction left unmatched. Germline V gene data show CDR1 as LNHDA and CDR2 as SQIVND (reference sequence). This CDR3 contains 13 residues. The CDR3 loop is CASSPGTGDEQYF. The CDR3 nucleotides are TGTGCCAGTAGTCCAGGGACAGGGGACGAGCAGTACTTC.

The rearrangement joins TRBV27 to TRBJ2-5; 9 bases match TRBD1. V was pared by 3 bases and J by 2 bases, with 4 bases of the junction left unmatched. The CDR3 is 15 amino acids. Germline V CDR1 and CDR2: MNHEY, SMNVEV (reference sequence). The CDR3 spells CASSFRQGEQETQYF. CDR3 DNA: TGTGCCAGCAGTTTCCGACAGGGGGAACAAGAGACCCAGTACTTC.